The 30 T cell receptor beta chains given below trace back to one sample, sequenced in a study of T cell changes during pregnancy in multiple sclerosis. Measured with immunoSEQ multiplex PCR; TCRdb has only the in-frame clones, and not every one. This repertoire shows about 59,000 clones, roughly 90% found once; its top ten account for approximately 1.2%. Sequenced here: peripheral blood, sampled in the second trimester of pregnancy. Source of these receptors: a female donor with multiple sclerosis, enrolled in a pregnancy study.

DNA of the CDR3: TGTGCCTGGAGTTCACGTCACAGGGGGCGCGGGTATGGCTACACCTTC. Protein: CAWSSRHRGRGYGYTF. This chain connects TRBV30 to TRBJ1-2; 9 bases line up with TRBD1. Germline V gene lookup returns CDR1 GTSNPN and CDR2 SVGIG (reference sequence). This CDR3 is built from 16 residues. V trimming: 2 bases; J trimming: 5 bases; junction bases outside the gene matches: 12.

This chain links TRBV5-1 with TRBJ2-1, with D perhaps matching TRBD2 (5 bases). The CDR3 totals 14 residues. The V end was cut by 0 bases, the J end by 8 bases, with 12 bases between. CDR1 and CDR2 from the germline V gene are SGHRS and YFSETQ. The CDR3 is CASSLVSPGYEQFF. For the CDR3, the DNA is TGCGCCAGCAGCTTGGTCTCCCCGGGGTATGAGCAGTTCTTC.

The chain is built from TRBV5-4 and TRBJ2-5, with D possibly being TRBD1 (5 bases). V gave up 3 bases and J gave up 2 bases, with 11 bases separating them. The CDR3 contains 14 residues. Germline V gene data show CDR1 as SGHNT and CDR2 as YYREEE (reference sequence). CDR3 sequence reads: CASSSQRGQETQYF. CDR3 DNA sequence: TGTGCCAGCAGCTCCCAAAGGGGACAAGAGACCCAGTACTTC. The full variable domain, in which reference TRBV5-4 and TRBJ2-5 provide the parts outside the CDR3, is ETGVTQSPTHLIKTRGQQVTLRCSSQSGHNTVSWYQQALGQGPQFIFQYYREEENGRGNFPPRFSGLQFPNYSSELNVNALELDDSALYLCASSSQRGQETQYFGPGTRLLVL.

This chain joins TRBV5-6 and TRBJ2-5; 13 bases line up with TRBD2. Trimming removed 0 bases from V and 3 bases from J; junction bases left unmatched: 2. There are 16 residues in the CDR3. Germline values: CDR1 SGHDT, CDR2 YYEEEE. The CDR3 sequence is CASSLAGLAGEETQYF. In DNA form, the CDR3 reads TGTGCCAGCAGCTTGGCCGGACTAGCGGGGGAAGAGACCCAGTACTTC.

The chain recombines TRBV5-5 with TRBJ2-3, with TRBD1 as a possible D gene (7 bases). Trimming took off 5 bases at V and 3 bases at J, with 13 bases between the two ends. Germline lookup yields CDR1 SGHKS and CDR2 YYEKEE (reference sequence). This CDR3 is 14 amino acids long. CDR3 nucleotides: TGTGCCAGCAGTGGAGGGACAGCTACAGATACGCAGTATTTT. It translates to CASSGGTATDTQYF.

This clone was observed once. The genes are TRBV7-3 and TRBJ1-1; D gene uncertain. The CDR3 consists of 14 residues. The germline V gene encodes CDR1 SGHTA and CDR2 FQGTGA. Trimming took off 4 bases at V and 3 bases at J, with 12 bases between the two ends. In DNA form, the CDR3 reads TGTGCCAGCAGCTCCACCTCCGGGGACACTGAAGCTTTCTTT. Translating gives CASSSTSGDTEAFF.

The chain couples TRBV7-8 to TRBJ1-5; TRBD1 matches 9 bases. V was pared by 1 base and J by 5 bases, with 0 bases of the junction left unmatched. Germline V gives CDR1 SGHVS, CDR2 FQNEAQ. This CDR3 is 14 amino acids long. CDR3 sequence: CASSLGTGDQPQHF. CDR3 DNA sequence: TGTGCCAGCAGCTTAGGGACAGGGGATCAGCCCCAGCATTTT.

This chain links TRBV4-3 with TRBJ1-4; 10 positions match TRBD1. The CDR3 extends over 15 amino acids. The V segment lost 1 base and the J segment 8 bases; nucleotides outside the gene matches: 4. Germline-derived CDR1 and CDR2 are LGHNA and YSLEER. CDR3 amino acids: CASSQGDRGGEKLFF. CDR3 in DNA: TGCGCCAGCAGCCAAGGGGACAGGGGTGGCGAAAAACTGTTTTTT.

V and J are TRBV25-1 and TRBJ1-1; 10 bases align to TRBD1. The CDR3 is made up of 16 amino acids. Germline assignment: CDR1 MGHDK and CDR2 SYGVNS. Trimming at V came to 6 bases and at J to 8 bases, leaving 15 bases not matched to a gene. As DNA, the CDR3 is TGTGCCAGCAGCCCGGGGGGGGGACAGGGGCTCACAGAAGCTTTCTTT. Amino acids: CASSPGGGQGLTEAFF.

The rearrangement links TRBV4-1 to TRBJ1-2; the D is unclear. Trimming cost V 0 bases and J 2 bases, with 13 bases left between them. There are 16 residues in the CDR3. Germline lookup yields CDR1 MGHRA and CDR2 YSYEKL. CDR3 DNA: TGCGCCAGCAGCCAAGATGCCCGAGGAGGGAACTATGGCTACACCTTC. Residues: CASSQDARGGNYGYTF.

A few counts support this clone. The chain combines TRBV7-9 with TRBJ1-2; maybe TRBD1 (5 bases). The germline CDR1 and CDR2 sequences are SEHNR and FQNEAQ (reference sequence). The CDR3 sequence is 14 residues long. Trimming left V 8 bases short and J 8 bases short, with 21 bases between. CDR3 residues: CASGPVGGGDGYTF. The CDR3 DNA follows: TGTGCCAGCGGCCCCGTGGGGGGAGGGGACGGCTACACCTTC.

The J gene is TRBJ2-1, the V gene TRBV11-3; 9 positions match TRBD2. CDR1 and CDR2 from the germline V gene are SGHNT and YENEEA. The CDR3 contains 17 residues. Trimming took 4 bases from V and 9 from J; bases not matched to a gene: 16. This chain's CDR3 is CASSSKSGLALSSEQFF. The CDR3 nucleotides are TGTGCCAGCAGCTCCAAGAGCGGACTAGCGCTGAGTAGTGAGCAGTTCTTC.

The chain is built from TRBV10-2 and TRBJ2-1, with TRBD1 matching over 7 bases. The CDR3 is made up of 15 amino acids. J gave up 8 bases and V 2 bases, and 9 bases lay outside the gene matches. Germline V lookup: CDR1 WSHSY, CDR2 SAAADI. CDR3 in DNA: TGCGCCAGCAGTGAGCTGCCAGGGGGAATCGATGAGCAGTTCTTC. As protein: CASSELPGGIDEQFF.

V and J are TRBV30 and TRBJ1-1, with a possible D match to TRBD1 (6 bases). CDR3 size: 13 residues. The germline gives CDR1 GTSNPN, CDR2 SVGIG (reference sequence). Trimming removed 0 bases at V and 1 base at J, with 6 bases between. CDR3 DNA sequence: TGTGCCTGGAGTGTGGGGGCGAACACTGAAGCTTTCTTT. It yields the protein CAWSVGANTEAFF.

This clone was found a few times. V and J are TRBV7-9 and TRBJ1-6; D is possibly TRBD1 (6 bases). This CDR3 spans 14 amino acids. The germline V and J ends were trimmed by 3 bases and 11 bases, with 14 bases remaining between them. Germline V gives CDR1 SEHNR, CDR2 FQNEAQ (reference sequence). The CDR3 spells CASSLSQGLTPLHF. CDR3 sequence (DNA): TGTGCCAGCAGCTTGTCACAGGGTCTGACACCCCTCCACTTT.

The rearrangement joins TRBV2 to TRBJ2-2; 9 bases agree with TRBD1. CDR3 size: 15 residues. The V segment lost 4 bases and the J segment 6 bases; nucleotides outside the gene matches: 6. From germline, CDR1 is SNHLY and CDR2 FYNNEI. Here the CDR3 reads CASSVRQGVAGELFF. CDR3 sequence (DNA): TGTGCCAGCAGTGTAAGACAGGGGGTGGCCGGGGAGCTGTTTTTT.

V usage is TRBV7-2 and J usage is TRBJ2-5, with TRBD2 identical over 9 bases. CDR3 size: 15 residues. CDR1 is SGHTA and CDR2 is FQGNSA in the germline V gene. V gave up 1 base and J gave up 5 bases; unmatched junction bases: 5. CDR3 sequence reads: CASSLGGGAWETQYF. CDR3 coding DNA: TGTGCCAGCAGCTTAGGCGGGGGGGCCTGGGAGACCCAGTACTTC.

The chain uses TRBV6-5 and TRBJ1-3, with D tentatively TRBD1 (5 bases). The CDR3 length is 14 residues. Trimming removed 6 bases from V and 0 bases from J, with 9 bases in between. From germline, CDR1 is MNHEY and CDR2 SVGAGI. The CDR3 here is CASSRGTSGNTIYF. CDR3 sequence (DNA): TGTGCCAGCAGCCGCGGGACCTCTGGAAACACCATATATTTT.

The V gene is TRBV29-1, the J gene TRBJ1-5, with TRBD1 identical over 9 bases. The CDR3 is 13 amino acids. The germline V gene has CDR1 SQVTM and CDR2 ANQGSEA. V lost 5 bases, J lost 2 bases, and 1 base stayed unmatched. The CDR3 reads CSVTGGGNQPQHF. The CDR3, as DNA: TGCAGCGTTACAGGGGGCGGCAATCAGCCCCAGCATTTT.

CDR3 protein: CASSYYLYEQYF. The CDR3 DNA is TGTGCCAGCAGCTACTACCTCTACGAGCAGTACTTC. The gene calls are TRBV7-2 and TRBJ2-7; D call uncertain. Germline CDR1 is SGHTA and CDR2 is FQGNSA. V lost 4 bases and J 3 bases, leaving 7 bases between the germline ends. The CDR3 is made up of 12 amino acids.

The chain employs TRBV6-1 and TRBJ2-7, with a tentative D call TRBD1 (5 bases). The germline gives CDR1 MNHNS, CDR2 SASEGT. V gave up 3 bases and J gave up 3 bases, with 15 bases separating them. This CDR3 region has 15 residues. CDR3 coding DNA: TGTGCCAGCAGTGATTTAGGGGTGGAACTCTACGAGCAGTACTTC. Residues: CASSDLGVELYEQYF.

This chain links TRBV6-5 with TRBJ2-5; possibly TRBD1 for D (6 bases). The germline V and J ends were trimmed by 4 bases and 6 bases, with 15 bases remaining between them. This CDR3 is 14 amino acids long. Looked up from germline, CDR1 is MNHEY and CDR2 is SVGAGI. In DNA, the CDR3 is TGTGCCAGCAGTTTTCGGGACACTTGGCAGACCCAGTACTTC. This sequence encodes CASSFRDTWQTQYF.

The chain combines TRBV6-5 with TRBJ2-6; no definite D call. Germline CDR1 MNHEY, CDR2 SVGAGI. CDR3 length: 15 residues. V lost 6 bases to trimming and J lost 0 bases, with 9 bases between them. Here the CDR3 reads CASSLFTSGANVLTF. The DNA of the CDR3 is TGTGCCAGCAGCCTATTCACCTCTGGGGCCAACGTCCTGACTTTC.

The chain couples TRBV28 to TRBJ1-6; TRBD1 agrees at 7 bases. The CDR3 has 13 amino acids. Germline V gene data show CDR1 as MDHEN and CDR2 as SYDVKM. The V segment lost 10 bases and the J segment 6 bases; nucleotides outside the gene matches: 6. The CDR3: CATSRDSNSPLHF. The CDR3 DNA follows: TGTGCCACCTCCCGGGACAGTAATTCACCCCTCCACTTT.

V gene TRBV5-1 combines with J gene TRBJ2-7, with D tentatively TRBD1 (9 bases). The germline V and J ends were trimmed by 2 bases and 5 bases, with 17 bases remaining between them. The germline gives CDR1 SGHRS, CDR2 YFSETQ. The CDR3 contains 15 residues. In DNA form, the CDR3 reads TGCGCCAGCAGCTTTAGCGGGACAGGGTCCAACGAGCAGTACTTC. It is translated as CASSFSGTGSNEQYF.

The rearrangement links TRBV7-2 to TRBJ1-5; D gene uncertain. The CDR3 runs 13 residues. V lost 5 bases and J lost 3, with 8 bases in between. Germline V CDR1 and CDR2: SGHTA, FQGNSA. The CDR3 DNA sequence: TGTGCCAGCAGCGTTCGTTCCAATCAGCCCCAGCATTTT. Its translation: CASSVRSNQPQHF.

The CDR3 sequence: CASSQTSGNTDTQYF. CDR3 coding DNA: TGTGCCAGCAGTCAGACTAGCGGGAACACAGATACGCAGTATTTT. The chain is built from TRBV2 and TRBJ2-3, with 11 bases aligning to TRBD2. The germline V gene encodes CDR1 SNHLY and CDR2 FYNNEI. Germline trimming cut 5 bases from V and 2 bases from J; bases unmatched to any gene: 3. The CDR3 runs to 15 residues.

The chain combines TRBV4-1 with TRBJ2-6; D remains unclear. V lost 1 base to trimming and J lost 3 bases, with 7 bases between them. In germline, CDR1 is MGHRA, CDR2 YSYEKL. CDR3 length: 15 residues. This chain's CDR3 is CASSQGAVGANVLTF. DNA for the CDR3: TGCGCCAGCAGCCAAGGGGCTGTTGGGGCCAACGTCCTGACTTTC.

This CDR3 is CASSRHTYEQYF. The CDR3 region has the DNA TGTGCCAGCAGTCGTCACACCTACGAGCAGTACTTC. The chain carries TRBV28 and TRBJ2-7; D is uncertain. Trimming took 5 bases from V and 2 from J, leaving 7 bases between them. The CDR3 runs 12 residues. Looked up from germline, CDR1 is MDHEN and CDR2 is SYDVKM.

A single count supports this clone. The chain carries TRBV5-1 and TRBJ1-4; 8 bases line up with TRBD1. The CDR3 is 16 amino acids. Germline V gene lookup returns CDR1 SGHRS and CDR2 YFSETQ. V trimming: 4 bases; J trimming: 8 bases; junction bases outside the gene matches: 13. The CDR3 is CASSRSLGQGSEKLFF. The CDR3 DNA is TGCGCCAGCAGCCGCTCGTTAGGACAGGGCTCCGAAAAACTGTTTTTT.